This T cell receptor beta chain appears in the sequencing data of a study of OX40 agonist ivuxolimab in advanced cancers. Only in-frame clones appear in the TCRdb table, and some are missing; sequencing was by immunoSEQ multiplex PCR. The sample includes tens of thousands of clones, approximately 88% of them seen just once. Sampled blood was obtained at baseline, cycle 4 day 1, and cycle 7 day 1. The V end was cut by 6 bases, the J end by 10 bases, with 13 bases between. CDR1 MNHEY and CDR2 SVGAGI come from the germline V gene. The CDR3 extends over 12 amino acids. This clone appeared a few times. The sequences come from CD4+ or CD8+ T cells sorted from blood, collected in a trial of the OX40 agonist ivuxolimab. The genes are TRBV6-5 and TRBJ2-1; D ambiguous. This clonotype originated in an adult with an advanced solid tumor such as melanoma, head and neck, liver or kidney cancer. The CDR3 nucleotides read TGTGCCAGCAGCCAGGACCCTCGGGAGCAGTTCTTC. Its protein is CASSQDPREQFF.